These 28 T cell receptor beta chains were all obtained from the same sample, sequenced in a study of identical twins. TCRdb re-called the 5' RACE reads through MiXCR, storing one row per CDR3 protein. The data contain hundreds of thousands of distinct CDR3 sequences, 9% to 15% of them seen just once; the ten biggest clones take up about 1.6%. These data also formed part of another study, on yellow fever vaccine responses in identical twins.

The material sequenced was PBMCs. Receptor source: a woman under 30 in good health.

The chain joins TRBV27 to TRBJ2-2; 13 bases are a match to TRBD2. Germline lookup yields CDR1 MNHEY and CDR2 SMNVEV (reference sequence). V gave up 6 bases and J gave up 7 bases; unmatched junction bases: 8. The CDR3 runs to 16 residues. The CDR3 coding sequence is TGTGCCAGCAGCTCCCGGACTAGCGGGAGTGGCGGGGAGCTGTTTTTT. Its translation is CASSSRTSGSGGELFF.

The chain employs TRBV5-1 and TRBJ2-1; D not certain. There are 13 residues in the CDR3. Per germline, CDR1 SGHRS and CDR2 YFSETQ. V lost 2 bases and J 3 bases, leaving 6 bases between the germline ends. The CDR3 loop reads CASSLNGYNEQFF. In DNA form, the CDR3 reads TGCGCCAGCAGCTTAAACGGCTACAATGAGCAGTTCTTC.

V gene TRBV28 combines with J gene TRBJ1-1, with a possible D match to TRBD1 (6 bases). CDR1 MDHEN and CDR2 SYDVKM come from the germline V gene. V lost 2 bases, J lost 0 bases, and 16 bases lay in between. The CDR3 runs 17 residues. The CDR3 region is CASSLPRQGTLNTEAFF. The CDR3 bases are TGTGCCAGCAGTTTACCCCGGCAGGGGACGCTGAACACTGAAGCTTTCTTT.

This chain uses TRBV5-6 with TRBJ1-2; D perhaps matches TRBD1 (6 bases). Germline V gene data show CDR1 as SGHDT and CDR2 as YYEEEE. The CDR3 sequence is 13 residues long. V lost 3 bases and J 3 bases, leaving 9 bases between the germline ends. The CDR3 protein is CASSSGQYYGYTF. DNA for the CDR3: TGTGCCAGCAGCTCCGGACAGTACTATGGCTACACCTTC.

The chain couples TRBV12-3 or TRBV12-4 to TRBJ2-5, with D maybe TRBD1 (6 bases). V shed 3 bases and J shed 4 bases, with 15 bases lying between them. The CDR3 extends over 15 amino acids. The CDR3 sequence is CASSLTRDIGETQYF. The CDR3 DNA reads TGTGCCAGCAGTTTGACCCGGGACATTGGAGAGACCCAGTACTTC.

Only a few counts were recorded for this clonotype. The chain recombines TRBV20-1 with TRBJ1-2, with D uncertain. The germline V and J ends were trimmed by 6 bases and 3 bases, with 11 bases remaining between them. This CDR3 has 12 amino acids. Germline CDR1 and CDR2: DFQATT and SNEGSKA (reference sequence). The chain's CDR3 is CSAMHNYYGYTF. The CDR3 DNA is TGCAGTGCGATGCACAATTACTATGGCTACACCTTC.

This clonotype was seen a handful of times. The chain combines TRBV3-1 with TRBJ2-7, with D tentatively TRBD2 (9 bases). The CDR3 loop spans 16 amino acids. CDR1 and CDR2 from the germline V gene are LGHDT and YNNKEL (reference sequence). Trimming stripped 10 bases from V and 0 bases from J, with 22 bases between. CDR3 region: CATQGASSGNSYEQYF. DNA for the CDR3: TGTGCCACTCAGGGGGCGTCTAGCGGGAACTCCTACGAGCAGTACTTC.

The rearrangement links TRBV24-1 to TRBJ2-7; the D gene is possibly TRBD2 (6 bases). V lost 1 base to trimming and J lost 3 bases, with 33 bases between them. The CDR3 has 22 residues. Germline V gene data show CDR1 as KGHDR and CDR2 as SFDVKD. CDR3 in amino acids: CATSDFLAKTSHDSDRDYEQYF. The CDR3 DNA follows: TGTGCCACCAGTGATTTTCTGGCCAAAACTAGCCATGATTCGGATCGCGACTACGAGCAGTACTTC.

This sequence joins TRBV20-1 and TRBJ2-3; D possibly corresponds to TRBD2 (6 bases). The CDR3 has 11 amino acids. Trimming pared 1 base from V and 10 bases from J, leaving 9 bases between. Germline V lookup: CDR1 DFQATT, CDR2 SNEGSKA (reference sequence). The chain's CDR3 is CSARGGEAQYF. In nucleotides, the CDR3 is TGCAGTGCTAGAGGTGGGGAGGCGCAGTATTTT.

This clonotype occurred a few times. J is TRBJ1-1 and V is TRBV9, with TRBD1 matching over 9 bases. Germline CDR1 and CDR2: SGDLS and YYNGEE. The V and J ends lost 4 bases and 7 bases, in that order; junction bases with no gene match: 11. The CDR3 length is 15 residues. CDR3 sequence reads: CASSSSTGTGNEAFF. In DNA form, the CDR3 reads TGTGCCAGCAGCTCTTCAACCGGGACAGGGAATGAAGCTTTCTTT.

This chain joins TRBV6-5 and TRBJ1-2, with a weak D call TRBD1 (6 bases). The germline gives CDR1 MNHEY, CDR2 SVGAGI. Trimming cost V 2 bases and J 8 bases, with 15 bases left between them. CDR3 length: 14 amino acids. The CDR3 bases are TGTGCCAGCAGTTACACCCAGGGGTTTGACGGCTACACCTTC. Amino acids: CASSYTQGFDGYTF.

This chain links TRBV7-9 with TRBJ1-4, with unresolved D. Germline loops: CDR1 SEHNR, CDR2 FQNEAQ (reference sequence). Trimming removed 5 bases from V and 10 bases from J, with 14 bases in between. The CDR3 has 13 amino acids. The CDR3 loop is CASSAGYEGKLFF. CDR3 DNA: TGTGCCAGCAGCGCGGGGTACGAAGGAAAACTGTTTTTT.

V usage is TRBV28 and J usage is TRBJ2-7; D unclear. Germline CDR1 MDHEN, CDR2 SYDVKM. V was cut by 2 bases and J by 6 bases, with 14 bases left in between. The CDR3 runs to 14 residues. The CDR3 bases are TGTGCCAGCAGTTTAGGGCAGACCGTACGCGAGCAGTACGTC. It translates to CASSLGQTVREQYV.

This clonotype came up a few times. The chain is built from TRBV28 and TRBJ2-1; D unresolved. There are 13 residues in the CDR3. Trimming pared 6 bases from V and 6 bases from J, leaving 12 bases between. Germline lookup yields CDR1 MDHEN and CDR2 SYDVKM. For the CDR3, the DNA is TGTGCCAGCAGACAAGGGTCCGCCAATGAGCAGTTCTTC. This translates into CASRQGSANEQFF. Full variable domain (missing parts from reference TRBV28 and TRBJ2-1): DVKVTQSSRYLVKRTGEKVFLECVQDMDHENMFWYRQDPGLGLRLIYFSYDVKMKEKGDIPEGYSVSREKKERFSLILESASTNQTSMYLCASRQGSANEQFFGPGTRLTVL.

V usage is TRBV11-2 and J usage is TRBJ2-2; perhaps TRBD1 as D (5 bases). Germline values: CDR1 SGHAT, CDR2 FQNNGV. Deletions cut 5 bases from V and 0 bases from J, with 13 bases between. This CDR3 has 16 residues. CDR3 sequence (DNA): TGTGCCAGCAGCGTCATAGGACAAGCGAACACCGGGGAGCTGTTTTTT. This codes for CASSVIGQANTGELFF. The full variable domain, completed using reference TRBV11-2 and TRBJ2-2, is EAGVAQSPRYKIIEKRQSVAFWCNPISGHATLYWYQQILGQGPKLLIQFQNNGVVDDSQLPKDRFSAERLKGVDSTLKIQPAKLEDSAVYLCASSVIGQANTGELFFGEGSRLTVL.

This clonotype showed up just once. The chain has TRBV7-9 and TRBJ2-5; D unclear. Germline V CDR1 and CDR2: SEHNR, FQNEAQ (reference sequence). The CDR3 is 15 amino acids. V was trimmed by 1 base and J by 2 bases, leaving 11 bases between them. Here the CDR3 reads CASSLVGSLQETQYF. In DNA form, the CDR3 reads TGTGCCAGCAGCTTAGTTGGAAGCTTACAAGAGACCCAGTACTTC.

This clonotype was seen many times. The CDR3 nucleotides read TGTGCCAGCAGCTTTTTCGGGGGTCCGAGAGAGAACACTGAAGCTTTCTTT. The encoded protein is CASSFFGGPRENTEAFF. The chain is built from TRBV7-9 and TRBJ1-1; tentatively, D is TRBD1 (5 bases). The V end was cut by 3 bases, the J end by 1 base, with 18 bases between. The CDR3 has 17 amino acids. The V gene's germline CDR1 is SEHNR and CDR2 FQNEAQ (reference sequence).

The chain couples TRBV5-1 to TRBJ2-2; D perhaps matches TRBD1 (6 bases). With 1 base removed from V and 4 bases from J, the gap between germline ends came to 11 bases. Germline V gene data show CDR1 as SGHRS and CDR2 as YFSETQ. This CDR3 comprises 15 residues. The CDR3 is CASSLSGRGTGELFF. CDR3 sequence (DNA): TGCGCCAGCAGCTTGTCCGGCAGGGGCACCGGGGAGCTGTTTTTT.

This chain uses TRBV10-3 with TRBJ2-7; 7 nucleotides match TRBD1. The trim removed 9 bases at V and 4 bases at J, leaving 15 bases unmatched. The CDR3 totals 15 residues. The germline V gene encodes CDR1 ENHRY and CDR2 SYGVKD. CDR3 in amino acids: CAISQGTPLRYEQYF. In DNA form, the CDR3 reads TGTGCCATTTCACAGGGGACCCCACTTAGGTACGAGCAGTACTTC.

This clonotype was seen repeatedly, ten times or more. In nucleotides, the CDR3 is TGTGCCAGCAGTTTTAGTGGGGGGACCAATGAGCAGTTCTTC. This gives the protein CASSFSGGTNEQFF. J is TRBJ2-1 and V is TRBV12-3 or TRBV12-4; D is perhaps TRBD2 (6 bases). V lost 3 bases to trimming and J lost 6 bases, with 12 bases between them. CDR3 size: 14 residues.

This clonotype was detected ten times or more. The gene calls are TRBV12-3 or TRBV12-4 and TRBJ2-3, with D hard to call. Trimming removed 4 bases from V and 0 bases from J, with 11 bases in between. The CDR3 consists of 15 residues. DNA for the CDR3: TGTGCCAGCAGTTATAGGGATCGGAGCACAGATACGCAGTATTTT. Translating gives CASSYRDRSTDTQYF.

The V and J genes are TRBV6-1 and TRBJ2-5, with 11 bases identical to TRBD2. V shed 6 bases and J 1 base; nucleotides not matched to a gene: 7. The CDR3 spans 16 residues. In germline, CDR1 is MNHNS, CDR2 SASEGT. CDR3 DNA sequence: TGTGCCAGCAGACCACTAGCGGGGGTTTTCCAAGAGACCCAGTACTTC. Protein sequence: CASRPLAGVFQETQYF.

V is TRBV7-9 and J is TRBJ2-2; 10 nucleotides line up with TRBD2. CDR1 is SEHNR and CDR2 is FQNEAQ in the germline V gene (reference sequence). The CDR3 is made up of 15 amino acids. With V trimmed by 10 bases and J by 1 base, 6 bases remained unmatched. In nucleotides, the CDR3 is TGTGCCACCGTCCCTAGCGGGGGGAACACCGGGGAGCTGTTTTTT. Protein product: CATVPSGGNTGELFF.

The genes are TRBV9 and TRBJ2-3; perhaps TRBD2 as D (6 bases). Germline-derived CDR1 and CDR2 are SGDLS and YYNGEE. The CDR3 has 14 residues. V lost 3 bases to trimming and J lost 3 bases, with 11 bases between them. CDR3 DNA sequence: TGTGCCAGCAGCGGCGGGGACGCAACAGATACGCAGTATTTT. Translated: CASSGGDATDTQYF.

The chain's CDR3 is CASTPQRKNGYTF. In DNA form, the CDR3 reads TGTGCCAGCACCCCCCAAAGGAAGAATGGCTACACCTTC. The genes are TRBV12-3 or TRBV12-4 and TRBJ1-2; D ambiguous. The CDR3 covers 13 residues. Trimming took 7 bases from V and 6 from J, leaving 15 bases between them.

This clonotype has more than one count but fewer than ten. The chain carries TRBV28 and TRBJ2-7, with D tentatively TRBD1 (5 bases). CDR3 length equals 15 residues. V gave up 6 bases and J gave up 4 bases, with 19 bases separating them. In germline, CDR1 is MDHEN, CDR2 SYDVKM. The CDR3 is CASRAPVRGFYEQYF. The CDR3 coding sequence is TGTGCCAGCAGGGCTCCGGTTAGGGGATTTTACGAGCAGTACTTC.

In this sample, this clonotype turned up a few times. The CDR3 DNA is TGTGCCAGCAGAAGGAGGGGGTCGGTAGAAGAGACCCAGTACTTC. Amino acid sequence: CASRRRGSVEETQYF. The chain combines TRBV2 with TRBJ2-5, with D perhaps TRBD1 or TRBD2 (6 bases each). The CDR3 spans 15 residues. Trimming left V 6 bases short and J 3 bases short, with 17 bases between. In germline, CDR1 is SNHLY, CDR2 FYNNEI.

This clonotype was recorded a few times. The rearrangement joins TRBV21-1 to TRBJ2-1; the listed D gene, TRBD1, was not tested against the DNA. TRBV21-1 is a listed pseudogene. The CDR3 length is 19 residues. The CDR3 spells CASSNPDRGTPATYNEQFF. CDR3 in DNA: TGTGCCAGCAGCAACCCCGACAGGGGTACCCCGGCAACCTACAATGAGCAGTTCTTC.